The 32 T cell receptor beta chains below all came from one sample that was sequenced in a study of blood T cells in healthy people across ages. Alongside a J-beta primer mix, a sample-barcoded 5' primer served in a second PCR lasting about 6 to 11 cycles. TCRdb analysed the 5' RACE reads with MiXCR anew, one entry per CDR3 protein. The sample holds 1,800,000 or so distinct CDR3 sequences, about two fifths seen once. What was sequenced was blood. The origin of the receptors is a human donor in good health.

This chain links TRBV9 with TRBJ2-1; TRBD1 might be the D (6 bases). The CDR3 runs to 15 residues. Germline V gene lookup returns CDR1 SGDLS and CDR2 YYNGEE. V was trimmed by 4 bases and J by 10 bases, leaving 21 bases between them. This CDR3 reads CASSTTGSSMGEQFF. CDR3 nucleotides: TGTGCCAGCAGCACTACAGGGAGCAGCATGGGGGAGCAGTTCTTC.

This clonotype was counted only a few times. This sequence joins TRBV27 and TRBJ2-7; D unresolved. The CDR3 covers 12 residues. Germline CDR1 and CDR2: MNHEY and SMNVEV (reference sequence). The V end lost 10 bases, the J end lost 6 bases, and 16 bases lay between the germline ends. CDR3 DNA: TGTGCCACCAACCATTCTCCTGTCGAGCAGTACTTC. Protein sequence: CATNHSPVEQYF.

The rearrangement uses TRBV20-1 and TRBJ2-1, with a tentative D call TRBD2 (6 bases). The CDR3 contains 13 residues. With 6 bases removed from V and 4 bases from J, the gap between germline ends came to 13 bases. Germline CDR1 reads DFQATT; CDR2 reads SNEGSKA (reference sequence). CDR3 nucleotides: TGCAGTGCGCCGACTAGTTTATACAATGAGCAGTTCTTC. Amino acid sequence: CSAPTSLYNEQFF.

This CDR3 is CASSLVAGAYGYTF. CDR3 nucleotide sequence: TGCGCCAGCAGCTTGGTAGCGGGGGCCTATGGCTACACCTTC. The V and J genes are TRBV5-1 and TRBJ1-2; TRBD1 might be the D (6 bases). CDR1 and CDR2 from the germline V gene are SGHRS and YFSETQ. The CDR3 is 14 residues long. The V end was cut by 0 bases, the J end by 4 bases, with 10 bases between. The full variable domain, with the rest looked up from reference TRBV5-1 and TRBJ1-2, is KAGVTQTPRYLIKTRGQQVTLSCSPISGHRSVSWYQQTPGQGLQFLFEYFSETQRNKGNFPGRFSGRQFSNSRSEMNVSTLELGDSALYLCASSLVAGAYGYTFGSGTRLTVV.

This chain joins TRBV7-9 and TRBJ1-6, with TRBD1 matching 8 bases. CDR3 size: 15 residues. J was trimmed by 7 bases and V by 5 bases; bases with no gene match: 7. Germline V gene sequence: CDR1 SEHNR, CDR2 FQNEAQ (reference sequence). DNA for the CDR3: TGTGCCAGCAGCCCGATGGGGACAGGAAATTCACCCCTCCACTTT. This encodes CASSPMGTGNSPLHF.

The chain employs TRBV4-1 and TRBJ1-2; 12 positions agree with TRBD1. This CDR3 has 18 amino acids. The germline CDR1 and CDR2 sequences are MGHRA and YSYEKL. Trimming cost V 3 bases and J 3 bases; bases outside gene matches: 11. The CDR3 coding sequence is TGCGCCAGCAGCCACACTCCGGGACAGGGGGCCTGGGACTATGGCTACACCTTC. Protein product: CASSHTPGQGAWDYGYTF.

The sample holds a few counts of this clonotype. The chain joins TRBV3-1 to TRBJ2-4, with D perhaps assigned TRBD1 or TRBD2 (6 bases each). The tail of the sequence fits TRBJ2-7 better, so the J call may be wrong. CDR1 is LGHDT, CDR2 YNNKEL, per germline (reference sequence). The CDR3 spans 14 residues. The CDR3 DNA reads TGTGCCAGCAGCCCCCGGGCCGGGGGCAGCGAGCAGTACTTC. The encoded protein is CASSPRAGGSEQYF.

To note about this clonotype: One end of the junction does not line up with germline, which may come from a read error. CDR3 region: CTSSPGGTGKYEQYF. The CDR3 DNA is TGTACCAGCAGTCCAGGGGGGACAGGGAAGTACGAGCAGTACTTC. The rearrangement uses TRBV28 and TRBJ2-5; 9 nucleotides match TRBD1. With the DNA end fitting TRBJ2-7 better, the J assignment may be wrong. The germline V gene has CDR1 MDHEN and CDR2 SYDVKM. This CDR3 contains 15 residues.

A few counts support this clonotype. The chain has TRBV2 and TRBJ1-2; tentative D call: TRBD1 (5 bases). The CDR3 has 13 amino acids. Trimming cost V 11 bases and J 8 bases, with 21 bases left between them. The germline V gene encodes CDR1 SNHLY and CDR2 FYNNEI. CDR3 amino acids: CARRTRGKLGYTF. The CDR3 region has the DNA TGTGCCCGACGGACACGGGGAAAACTAGGCTACACCTTC. Combining the CDR3 with reference TRBV2 and TRBJ1-2 gives the whole variable domain EPEVTQTPSHQVTQMGQEVILRCVPISNHLYFYWYRQILGQKVEFLVSFYNNEISEKSEIFDDQFSVERPDGSNFTLKIRSTKLEDSAMYFCARRTRGKLGYTFGSGTRLTVV.

The CDR3 DNA reads TGTGCCAGCAGTGAGATAGGGTCCACAGATACGCAGTATTTT. Encoded protein: CASSEIGSTDTQYF. J is TRBJ2-3 and V is TRBV6-1; no reliable D call. There are 14 residues in the CDR3. The germline V gene has CDR1 MNHNS and CDR2 SASEGT. V lost 3 bases, J lost 2 bases, and 9 bases lay in between.

The chain carries TRBV5-1 and TRBJ1-2, with D hard to call. Germline lookup yields CDR1 SGHRS and CDR2 YFSETQ. CDR3 length: 14 residues. V was pared by 3 bases and J by 6 bases, with 15 bases between. The CDR3 DNA reads as TGCGCCAGCAGCTCGGGGAACGTAATGGATGGCTACACCTTC. Protein sequence: CASSSGNVMDGYTF.

V is TRBV6-6 and J is TRBJ2-5, with a tentative D call TRBD1 (5 bases). The CDR3 contains 14 residues. Trimming removed 2 bases from V and 1 base from J, with 8 bases in between. Germline lookup yields CDR1 MNHNY and CDR2 SVGAGI (reference sequence). The CDR3 DNA reads as TGTGCCAGCAGTTACATGACAGTCCAAGAGACCCAGTACTTC. This encodes CASSYMTVQETQYF.

J is TRBJ1-6 and V is TRBV7-2; no definite D call. V was clipped by 1 base and J by 9 bases, with 13 bases between them. This CDR3 contains 15 residues. Germline assignment: CDR1 SGHTA and CDR2 FQGNSA. This CDR3 is CASSLGGEQSSPLHF. CDR3 in DNA: TGTGCCAGCAGCTTAGGCGGGGAACAGAGTTCACCCCTCCACTTT. Variable domain in full (rest from reference TRBV7-2 and TRBJ1-6): GAGVSQSPSNKVTEKGKDVELRCDPISGHTALYWYRQSLGQGLEFLIYFQGNSAPDKSGLPSDRFSAERTGGSVSTLTIQRTQQEDSAVYLCASSLGGEQSSPLHFGNGTRLTVT.

V is TRBV10-3 and J is TRBJ2-6; unclear D gene. V lost 0 bases and J 2 bases, leaving 8 bases between the germline ends. The CDR3 consists of 16 residues. Germline V gene lookup returns CDR1 ENHRY and CDR2 SYGVKD. The CDR3 DNA reads as TGTGCCATCAGTGAGTCGCTGGGGACTGGGGCCAACGTCCTGACTTTC. Translation gives CAISESLGTGANVLTF.

This rearrangement joins TRBV20-1 to TRBJ2-7, with 9 bases identical to TRBD1. V was pared by 6 bases and J by 6 bases, with 12 bases of the junction left unmatched. Germline values: CDR1 DFQATT, CDR2 SNEGSKA (reference sequence). There are 14 residues in the CDR3. This chain's CDR3 is CSAVPEQGAGEQYF. CDR3 DNA sequence: TGCAGTGCGGTCCCGGAACAGGGGGCCGGCGAGCAGTACTTC.

The chain uses TRBV27 and TRBJ1-2; 8 bases match TRBD1. Germline V gene data show CDR1 as MNHEY and CDR2 as SMNVEV (reference sequence). The CDR3 is 14 amino acids. J was trimmed by 3 bases and V by 7 bases; bases with no gene match: 7. The CDR3 coding sequence is TGTGCCAGCACCCCGACAGGGGCTTACTATGGCTACACCTTC. This codes for CASTPTGAYYGYTF.

This clonotype was seen only once. This sequence joins TRBV29-1 and TRBJ1-2; 12 nucleotides agree with TRBD1. CDR3 size: 12 residues. Germline V gene lookup returns CDR1 SQVTM and CDR2 ANQGSEA. V was clipped by 6 bases and J by 7 bases; unmatched bases: 3. CDR3 in amino acids: CSVPGQGAGYTF. DNA of the CDR3: TGCAGCGTACCGGGACAGGGGGCTGGCTACACCTTC.

The chain couples TRBV7-3 to TRBJ2-1; D is uncertain. V lost 4 bases and J 6 bases, leaving 22 bases between the germline ends. CDR1 and CDR2 from the germline V gene are SGHTA and FQGTGA. The CDR3 contains 17 residues. The CDR3 DNA reads as TGTGCCAGCAGCTCCGACACGCTAGGTTGGGGTGGCAATGAGCAGTTCTTC. The encoded protein is CASSSDTLGWGGNEQFF. Full variable domain (outside the CDR3, taken from reference TRBV7-3 and TRBJ2-1): GAGVSQTPSNKVTEKGKYVELRCDPISGHTALYWYRQSLGQGPEFLIYFQGTGAADDSGLPNDRFFAVRPEGSVSTLKIQRTERGDSAVYLCASSSDTLGWGGNEQFFGPGTRLTVL.

This clonotype was seen repeatedly, ten times or more. The CDR3 region has the DNA TGCAGTGCTAGAGTCTGGGAGGCAGGGTTCAACAATGAGCAGTTCTTC. As protein: CSARVWEAGFNNEQFF. This chain connects TRBV20-1 to TRBJ2-1, with D perhaps TRBD2 (6 bases). Trimming removed 1 base at V and 5 bases at J, with 18 bases between. The CDR3 has 16 residues. Germline V gene data show CDR1 as DFQATT and CDR2 as SNEGSKA (reference sequence).

This clonotype was counted a few times. The chain has TRBV20-1 and TRBJ2-1; 15 positions match TRBD2. This CDR3 is built from 17 residues. Germline assignment: CDR1 DFQATT and CDR2 SNEGSKA (reference sequence). Trimming cost V 6 bases and J 3 bases; bases outside gene matches: 9. Here the CDR3 DNA reads TGCAGTGCCCCGGGACTAGCGGGGGGCCTTCTCTACAATGAGCAGTTCTTC. Encoded protein: CSAPGLAGGLLYNEQFF.

Notes on this clonotype: Lacking the conserved final phenylalanine or tryptophan, this CDR3 likely reflects a read error. The rearrangement uses TRBV12-3 or TRBV12-4 and TRBJ2-3; D ambiguous. CDR3 size: 12 residues. The CDR3 region is CTSSFSTDTQYS. The CDR3 DNA sequence: TGTACCAGCAGTTTTAGCACAGATACGCAGTATTCT.

This chain uses TRBV12-3 or TRBV12-4 with TRBJ2-1; maybe TRBD1 (5 bases). Trimming removed 5 bases from V and 2 bases from J, with 13 bases in between. This CDR3 comprises 15 residues. This chain's CDR3 is CASSPRQGPYNEQFF. In DNA form, the CDR3 reads TGTGCCAGCAGTCCCCGGCAGGGCCCCTACAATGAGCAGTTCTTC.

This clonotype was observed a few times. The chain carries TRBV3-1 and TRBJ2-5, with TRBD2 identical over 10 bases. Near its end, the DNA agrees better with TRBJ2-7, so the J call may be wrong. The CDR3 runs 14 residues. Germline values: CDR1 LGHDT, CDR2 YNNKEL (reference sequence). This CDR3 is CASSPQRGGLEQYF. CDR3 nucleotides: TGTGCCAGCAGCCCCCAGCGGGGGGGCCTCGAGCAGTACTTC.

The gene calls are TRBV18 and TRBJ2-1, with D maybe TRBD2 (5 bases). Trimming took off 2 bases at V and 4 bases at J, with 9 bases between the two ends. Germline V gives CDR1 KGHSH, CDR2 LQKENI. The CDR3 sequence is 14 residues long. The CDR3 sequence is CASSPLTIYNEQFF. The CDR3 DNA reads TGTGCCAGCTCACCATTGACTATATACAATGAGCAGTTCTTC.

This clonotype was picked up a small number of times. The chain employs TRBV29-1 and TRBJ2-3, with D possibly TRBD1 on 5 matching bases. Germline CDR1 and CDR2: SQVTM and ANQGSEA. The germline V and J ends were trimmed by 5 bases and 2 bases, with 11 bases remaining between them. The CDR3 covers 13 residues. CDR3: CSVRRAHTDTQYF. The DNA of the CDR3 is TGCAGCGTTCGCAGGGCACACACAGATACGCAGTATTTT.

The chain employs TRBV5-1 and TRBJ2-1; 8 nucleotides line up with TRBD2. CDR3 length: 14 residues. Germline CDR1 and CDR2: SGHRS and YFSETQ. V gave up 3 bases and J gave up 7 bases; unmatched junction bases: 6. For the CDR3, the DNA is TGCGCCAGCAGCTCACGGACTAGCCGGAATGAGCAGTTCTTC. Translation: CASSSRTSRNEQFF. Full variable domain (rest looked up from reference TRBV5-1 and TRBJ2-1): KAGVTQTPRYLIKTRGQQVTLSCSPISGHRSVSWYQQTPGQGLQFLFEYFSETQRNKGNFPGRFSGRQFSNSRSEMNVSTLELGDSALYLCASSSRTSRNEQFFGPGTRLTVL.

This clonotype occurred a few times. V gene TRBV4-1 combines with J gene TRBJ2-7, with D tentatively TRBD1 or TRBD2 (5 bases each). Between the trimmed V and J ends, which lost 3 bases and 0 bases, there was a span of 18 bases. The germline V gene has CDR1 MGHRA and CDR2 YSYEKL. The CDR3 consists of 17 residues. The CDR3 nucleotides read TGCGCCAGCAGCCATAAGATCGGGGCGCAGAGCTCCTACGAGCAGTACTTC. Translated: CASSHKIGAQSSYEQYF.

The chain joins TRBV12-3 or TRBV12-4 to TRBJ1-1; TRBD1 aligns across 7 bases. This CDR3 contains 15 residues. The V and J ends lost 3 bases and 2 bases, in that order; junction bases with no gene match: 6. This CDR3 reads CASSLLQGSNTEAFF. The CDR3 DNA sequence: TGTGCCAGCAGTTTGTTACAGGGGAGTAACACTGAAGCTTTCTTT.

CDR3 DNA sequence: TGTGCCAGCAGCGCCCGGGATGGCGGCTACGAGCAGTACTTC. This encodes CASSARDGGYEQYF. The gene calls are TRBV9 and TRBJ2-7; possibly TRBD2 for D (5 bases). V dropped 3 bases and J dropped 3 bases, with 13 bases sitting between them. This CDR3 contains 14 residues. Germline CDR1 and CDR2: SGDLS and YYNGEE.

This clonotype was seen a few times. The chain recombines TRBV6-5 with TRBJ2-3; 8 bases are a match to TRBD1. Germline lookup yields CDR1 MNHEY and CDR2 SVGAGI. With 3 bases clipped from V and 6 bases from J, the junction kept 11 bases outside the gene matches. The CDR3 has 16 residues. The CDR3 reads CASSYRGDRGRDTQYF. As DNA, the CDR3 is TGTGCCAGCAGTTATCGAGGAGACAGGGGACGGGATACGCAGTATTTT.

The rearrangement uses TRBV5-1 and TRBJ1-1; D is possibly TRBD1 (5 bases). The CDR3 contains 14 residues. From germline, CDR1 is SGHRS and CDR2 YFSETQ. V lost 2 bases to trimming and J lost 3 bases, with 11 bases between them. CDR3 loop: CASSFTGLDTEAFF. In DNA form, the CDR3 reads TGCGCCAGCAGCTTTACAGGTCTGGACACTGAAGCTTTCTTT.

With respect to this clonotype: The junction and the germline gene differ at one end; a read error may be behind it. The chain employs TRBV2 and TRBJ1-2; D is unresolved. The CDR3 totals 9 residues. Germline lookup yields CDR1 SNHLY and CDR2 FYNNEI. The CDR3 loop is CTSSRGYTF. CDR3 nucleotides: TGTACCAGCAGTCGGGGTTACACCTTC.